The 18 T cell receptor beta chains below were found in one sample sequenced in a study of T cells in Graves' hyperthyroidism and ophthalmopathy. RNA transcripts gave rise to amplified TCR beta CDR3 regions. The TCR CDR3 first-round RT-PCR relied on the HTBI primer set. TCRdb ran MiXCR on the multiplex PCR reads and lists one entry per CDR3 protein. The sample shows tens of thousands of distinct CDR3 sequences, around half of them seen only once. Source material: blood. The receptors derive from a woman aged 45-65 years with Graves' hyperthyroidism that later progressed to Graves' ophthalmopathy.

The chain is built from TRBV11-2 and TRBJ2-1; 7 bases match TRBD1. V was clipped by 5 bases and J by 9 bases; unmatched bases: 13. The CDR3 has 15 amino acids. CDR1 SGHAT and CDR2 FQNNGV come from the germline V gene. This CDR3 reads CASSPFRGTNTEQFF. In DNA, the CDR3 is TGTGCCAGCAGCCCCTTCAGGGGGACCAACACTGAGCAGTTCTTC.

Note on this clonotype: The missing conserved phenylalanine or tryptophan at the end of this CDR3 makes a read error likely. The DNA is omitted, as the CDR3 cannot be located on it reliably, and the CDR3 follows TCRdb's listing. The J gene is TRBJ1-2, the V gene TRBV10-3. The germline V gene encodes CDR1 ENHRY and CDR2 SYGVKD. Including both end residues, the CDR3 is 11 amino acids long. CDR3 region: CAISEPSGNSY.

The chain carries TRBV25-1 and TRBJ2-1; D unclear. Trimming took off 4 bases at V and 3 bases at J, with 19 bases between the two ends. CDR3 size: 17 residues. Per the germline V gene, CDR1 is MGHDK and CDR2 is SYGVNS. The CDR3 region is CASSARDHGVGYNEQFF. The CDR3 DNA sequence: TGTGCCAGCAGTGCTAGAGATCACGGAGTTGGCTACAATGAGCAGTTCTTC. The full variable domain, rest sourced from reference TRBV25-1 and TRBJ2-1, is EADIYQTPRYLVIGTGKKITLECSQTMGHDKMYWYQQDPGMELHLIHYSYGVNSTEKGDLSSESTVSRIRTEHFPLTLESARPSHTSQYLCASSARDHGVGYNEQFFGPGTRLTVL.

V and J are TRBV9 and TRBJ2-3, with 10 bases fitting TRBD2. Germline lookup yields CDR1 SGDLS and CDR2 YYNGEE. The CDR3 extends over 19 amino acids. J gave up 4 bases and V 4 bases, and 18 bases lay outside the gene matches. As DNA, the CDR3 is TGTGCCAGCAGCACCGGGACAGATAAGCGGGAGGGAAGGTCAGATACGCAGTATTTT. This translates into CASSTGTDKREGRSDTQYF. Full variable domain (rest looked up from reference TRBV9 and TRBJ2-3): DSGVTQTPKHLITATGQRVTLRCSPRSGDLSVYWYQQSLDQGLQFLIQYYNGEERAKGNILERFSAQQFPDLHSELNLSSLELGDSALYFCASSTGTDKREGRSDTQYFGPGTRLTVL.

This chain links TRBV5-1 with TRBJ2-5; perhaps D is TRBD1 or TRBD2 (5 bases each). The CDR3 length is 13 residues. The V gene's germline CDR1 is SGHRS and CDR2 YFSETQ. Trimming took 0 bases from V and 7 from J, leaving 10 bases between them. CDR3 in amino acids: CASSLDVRGTQYF. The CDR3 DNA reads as TGCGCCAGCAGCTTGGACGTGAGGGGGACCCAGTACTTC.

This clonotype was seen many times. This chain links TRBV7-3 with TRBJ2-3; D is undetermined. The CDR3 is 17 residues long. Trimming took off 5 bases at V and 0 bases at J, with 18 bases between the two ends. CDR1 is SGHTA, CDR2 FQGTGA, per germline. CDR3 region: CASSPLSRGASTDTQYF. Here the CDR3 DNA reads TGTGCCAGCAGCCCATTATCACGCGGAGCGAGCACAGATACGCAGTATTTT.

CDR3 bases: TGTGCCAGCAGGCCGGGTAGCACGGGAAATTCACCCCTCCACTTT. Protein: CASRPGSTGNSPLHF. V usage is TRBV7-9 and J usage is TRBJ1-6; no clear D gene. The V and J ends lost 6 bases and 7 bases respectively, with 16 bases between them. In germline, CDR1 is SEHNR, CDR2 FQNEAQ (reference sequence). This CDR3 contains 15 residues.

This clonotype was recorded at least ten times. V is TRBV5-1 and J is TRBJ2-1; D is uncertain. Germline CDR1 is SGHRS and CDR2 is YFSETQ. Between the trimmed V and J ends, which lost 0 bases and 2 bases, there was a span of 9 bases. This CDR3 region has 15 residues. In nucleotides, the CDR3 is TGCGCCAGCAGCTTGGCTCTTGGGCCCTACAATGAGCAGTTCTTC. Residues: CASSLALGPYNEQFF.

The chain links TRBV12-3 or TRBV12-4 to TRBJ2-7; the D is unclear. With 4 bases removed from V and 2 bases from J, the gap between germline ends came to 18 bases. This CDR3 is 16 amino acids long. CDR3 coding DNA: TGTGCCAGCAGTTCAGGCTTCCATGGCTACACCTACGAGCAGTACTTC. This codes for CASSSGFHGYTYEQYF.

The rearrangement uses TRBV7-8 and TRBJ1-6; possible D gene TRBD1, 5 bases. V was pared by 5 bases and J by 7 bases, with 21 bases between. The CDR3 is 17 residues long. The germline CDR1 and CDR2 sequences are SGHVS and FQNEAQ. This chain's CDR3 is CASSHGGPFSRNSPLHF. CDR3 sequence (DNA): TGTGCCAGCAGCCATGGGGGACCGTTTAGTAGGAATTCACCCCTCCACTTT.

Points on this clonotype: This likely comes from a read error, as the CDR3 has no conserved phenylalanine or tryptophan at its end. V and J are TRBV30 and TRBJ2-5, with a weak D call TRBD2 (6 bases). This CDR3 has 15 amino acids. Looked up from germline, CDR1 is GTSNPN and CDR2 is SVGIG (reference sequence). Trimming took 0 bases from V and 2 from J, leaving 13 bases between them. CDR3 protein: CAWSVLAAGQETQYL. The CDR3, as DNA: TGTGCCTGGAGTGTACTTGCGGCGGGACAAGAGACCCAGTACCTC.

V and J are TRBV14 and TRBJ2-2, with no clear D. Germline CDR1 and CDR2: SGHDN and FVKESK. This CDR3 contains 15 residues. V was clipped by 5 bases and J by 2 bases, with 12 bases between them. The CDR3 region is CASSGVTVNTGELFF. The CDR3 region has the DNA TGTGCCAGCAGCGGGGTGACGGTTAACACCGGGGAGCTGTTTTTT.

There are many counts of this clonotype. DNA for the CDR3: TGTGCCAGCAGCCCCCGGGGAGCGGGGGGGATGTCAGATACGCAGTATTTT. Protein product: CASSPRGAGGMSDTQYF. The chain recombines TRBV7-2 with TRBJ2-3; 10 nucleotides agree with TRBD2. The germline V gene has CDR1 SGHTA and CDR2 FQGNSA. This CDR3 is built from 17 residues. The J segment lost 4 bases and the V segment lost 5 bases, leaving 12 bases of the junction unmatched.

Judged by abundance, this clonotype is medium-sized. The CDR3 sequence is CASSPRNPVGNEQYF. The CDR3 nucleotides are TGTGCCAGCAGCCCTCGCAACCCTGTAGGTAACGAGCAGTACTTC. This rearrangement joins TRBV7-8 to TRBJ2-7; D unresolved. The V end lost 5 bases, the J end lost 5 bases, and 19 bases lay between the germline ends. The CDR3 is 15 residues long. From germline, CDR1 is SGHVS and CDR2 FQNEAQ.

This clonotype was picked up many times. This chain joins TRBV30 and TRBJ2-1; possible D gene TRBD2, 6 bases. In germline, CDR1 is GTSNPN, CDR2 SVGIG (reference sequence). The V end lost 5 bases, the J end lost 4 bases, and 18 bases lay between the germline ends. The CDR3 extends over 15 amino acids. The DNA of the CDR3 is TGTGCCTGGTCCTCCCGGGACTCCTATTACAATGAGCAGTTCTTC. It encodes CAWSSRDSYYNEQFF.

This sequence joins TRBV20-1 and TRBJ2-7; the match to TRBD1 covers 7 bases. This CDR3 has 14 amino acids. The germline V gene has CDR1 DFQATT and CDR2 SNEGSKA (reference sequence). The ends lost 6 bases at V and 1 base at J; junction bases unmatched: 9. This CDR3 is CSALGDSISYEQYF. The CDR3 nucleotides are TGCAGTGCCCTGGGGGACAGTATATCCTACGAGCAGTACTTC.

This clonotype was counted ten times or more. CDR3 in amino acids: CASSYAERLAGGPDEQFF. The CDR3 DNA reads TGTGCCAGCAGTTACGCGGAACGACTAGCGGGAGGTCCTGATGAGCAGTTCTTC. The chain recombines TRBV6-2 or TRBV6-3 with TRBJ2-1; the match to TRBD2 covers 13 bases. This CDR3 comprises 18 residues. J was trimmed by 8 bases and V by 2 bases; bases with no gene match: 12. Germline V lookup: CDR1 MNHEY, CDR2 SVGEGT.

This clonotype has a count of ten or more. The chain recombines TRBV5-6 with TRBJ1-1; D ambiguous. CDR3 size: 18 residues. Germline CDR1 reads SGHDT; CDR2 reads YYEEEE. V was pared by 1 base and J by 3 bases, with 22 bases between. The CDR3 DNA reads TGTGCCAGCAGCTTGTTTTTGGGGAGATGGACGAGGGACACTGAAGCTTTCTTT. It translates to CASSLFLGRWTRDTEAFF.